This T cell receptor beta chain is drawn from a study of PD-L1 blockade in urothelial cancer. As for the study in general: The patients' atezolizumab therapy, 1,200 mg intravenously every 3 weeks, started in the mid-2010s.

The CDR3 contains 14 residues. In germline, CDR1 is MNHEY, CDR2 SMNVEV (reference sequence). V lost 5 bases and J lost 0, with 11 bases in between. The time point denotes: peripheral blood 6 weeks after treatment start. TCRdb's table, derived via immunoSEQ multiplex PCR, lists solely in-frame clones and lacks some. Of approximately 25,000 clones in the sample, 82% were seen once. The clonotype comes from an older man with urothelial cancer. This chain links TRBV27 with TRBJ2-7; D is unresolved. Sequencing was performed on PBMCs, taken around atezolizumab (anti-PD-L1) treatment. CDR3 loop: CASSPDWISYEQYF. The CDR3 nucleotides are TGTGCCAGCAGTCCCGACTGGATCTCCTACGAGCAGTACTTC.